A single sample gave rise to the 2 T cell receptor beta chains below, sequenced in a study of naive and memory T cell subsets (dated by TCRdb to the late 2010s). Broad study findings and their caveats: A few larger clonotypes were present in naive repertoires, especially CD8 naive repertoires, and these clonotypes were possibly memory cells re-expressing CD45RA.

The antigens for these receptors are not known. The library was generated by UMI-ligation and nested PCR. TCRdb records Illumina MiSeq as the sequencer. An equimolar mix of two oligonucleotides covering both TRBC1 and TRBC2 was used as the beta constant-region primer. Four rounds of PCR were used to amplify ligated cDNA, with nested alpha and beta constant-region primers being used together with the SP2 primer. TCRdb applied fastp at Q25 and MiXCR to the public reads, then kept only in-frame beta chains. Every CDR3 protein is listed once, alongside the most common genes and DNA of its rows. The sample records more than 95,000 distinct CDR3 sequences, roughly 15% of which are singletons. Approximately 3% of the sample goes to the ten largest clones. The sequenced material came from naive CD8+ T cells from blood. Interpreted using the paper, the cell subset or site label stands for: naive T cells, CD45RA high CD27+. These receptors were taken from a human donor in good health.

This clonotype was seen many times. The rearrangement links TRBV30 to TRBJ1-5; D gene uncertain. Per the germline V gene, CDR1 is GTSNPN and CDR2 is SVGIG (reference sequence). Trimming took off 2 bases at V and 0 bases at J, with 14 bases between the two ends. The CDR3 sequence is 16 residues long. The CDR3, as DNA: TGTGCCTGGAGTCCATCGGACGGAGATAGCAATCAGCCCCAGCATTTT. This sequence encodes CAWSPSDGDSNQPQHF.

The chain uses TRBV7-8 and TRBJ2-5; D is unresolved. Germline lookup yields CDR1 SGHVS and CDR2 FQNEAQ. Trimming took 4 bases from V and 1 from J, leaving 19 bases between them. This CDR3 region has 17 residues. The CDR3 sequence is CASSSLPQFGSQETQYF. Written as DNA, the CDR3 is TGTGCCAGCAGCTCACTGCCCCAGTTCGGTTCCCAAGAGACCCAGTACTTC.